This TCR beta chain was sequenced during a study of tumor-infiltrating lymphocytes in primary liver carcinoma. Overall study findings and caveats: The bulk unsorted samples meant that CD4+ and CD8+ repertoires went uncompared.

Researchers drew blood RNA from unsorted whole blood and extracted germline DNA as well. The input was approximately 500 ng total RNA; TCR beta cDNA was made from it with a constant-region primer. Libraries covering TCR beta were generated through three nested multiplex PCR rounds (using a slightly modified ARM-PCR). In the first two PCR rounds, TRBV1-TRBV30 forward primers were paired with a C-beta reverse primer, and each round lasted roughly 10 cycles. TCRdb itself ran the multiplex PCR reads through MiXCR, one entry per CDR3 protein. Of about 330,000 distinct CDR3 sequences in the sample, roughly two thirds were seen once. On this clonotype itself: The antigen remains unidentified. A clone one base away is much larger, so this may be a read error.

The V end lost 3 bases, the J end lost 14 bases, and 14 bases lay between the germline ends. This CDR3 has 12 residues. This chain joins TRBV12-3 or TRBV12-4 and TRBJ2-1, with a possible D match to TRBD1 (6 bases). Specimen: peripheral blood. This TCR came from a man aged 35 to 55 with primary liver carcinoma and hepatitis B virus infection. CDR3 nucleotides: TGTGCCAGCAGTTTCGTGTTAGGGGGAAAGTTCTTC. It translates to CASSFVLGGKFF.